Reported below is one TCR beta chain. It lacks a known antigen. No base quality information exists; no much larger clone differs at one position. The CDR3 runs 16 residues from the cysteine to the phenylalanine. Kept here is only the CDR3 DNA, which spans 48 bases and is read in frame from base 1. V is trimmed back by 1 base and J by 6 bases, and the junction contains 11 bases that no gene match accounts for. The germline V gene (reference sequence) sets CDR1 to LNHNV and CDR2 to YYDKDF. The High Capacity cDNA Reverse Transcription Kit was used to reverse transcribe all of the isolated RNA, meaning that expressed TCRB transcripts were what got sequenced. Deep immunoSEQ sequencing was performed on naive, central memory and regulatory T cell samples, with an average of roughly 4 million total reads per sample. Sorted cells were lysed in RLT buffer, and RNA was extracted using DNase-treated RNeasy Micro or Mini kits according to cell number. To prevent cross-contamination, each cell subset was processed individually, whereas patient and healthy donor samples were processed jointly. The immunoSEQ multiplex PCR was used to amplify TCRB sequences from cDNA, yielding 87-bp fragments that span the CDR3 region. Amplicons were sequenced on the Illumina HiSeq platform. As for the original processing: Synthetic template baselines were used to correct PCR bias computationally, reads within Hamming distance 2 were collapsed together, and singletons that could not be merged were discarded. Reads were aligned against IMGT to assign V, D and J genes, CDR3 length and insertions or deletions at six rearrangement sites. Within each subset, clonotype counts were normalized to the number of sorted cells before true diversity and Gini coefficients were calculated with the tcR R package. Repertoire sharing was quantified using the overlap coefficient calculated on TCRB nucleotide sequences. Out-of-frame TCRB sequences from naive cells were analyzed to stand in for the pre-selection repertoire. The source is immuneACCESS, and TCRdb retained only in-frame sequences with V and J called. Part of the clones is not carried over; for the studies checked, unresolved V genes explain less than half of this, and the remainder is unexplained. D and trimming were read from the DNA, whereas the V and J calls and clone size are those reported in that table. This sample is represented by about 260,000 clones; roughly 20% of them were singletons. 0.028% of the sample comes from the top ten.

This sample stems from a study of beta chain features in type 1 diabetes (dated by TCRdb to about 2018). About the investigation overall: Mean age, gender distribution, total cell number and subset yield did not differ between patients and healthy donors. A total of roughly 110 million sorted cells were examined across all samples, and the number of cells per subset was strongly correlated with RNA yield. The study compared the TCRB repertoires of sorted circulating CD4+ T cell subsets in recently diagnosed type 1 diabetes patients with those in matched healthy donors. Naive and central memory subsets were obtained from all 30 or so donors, but regulatory and stem cell-like memory subsets were isolated from only 8 patients and about 8 healthy donors.

On the study overall, not on this receptor specifically: Naive, central memory and regulatory TCRB repertoires appeared to be more alike among patients than among healthy donors. Sequencing cDNA rather than genomic DNA could over-represent highly expressing activated cells, although activation and CD3 levels did not differ between groups. In all four CD4+ subsets, TCRB CDR3 length was moderately but significantly shorter in type 1 diabetes patients. At VDJ recombination sites, type 1 diabetes patients had fewer insertions and more deleted nucleotides, which implies abnormalities in thymic rearrangement. Because the HLA sub-analyses included only small numbers of individuals, any influence of HLA type on TCRB rearrangement was left unresolved. PCR might favor shorter templates, but patient and control samples were amplified and corrected together, so any skew would affect both groups equally.

From each donor, a single peripheral blood sample of approximately 120 mL on average was drawn into heparinised tubes. Using a panel that included CD45RO, CCR7, CD25, CD127, CD95 and CD27, naive, central memory, regulatory and stem cell-like memory CD4+ T cells were sorted on a BD FACSAria II. All sorted populations exceeded 95% purity. Right away, PBMCs were isolated by Lymphoprep density gradient centrifugation and were stained directly, with no culture step. To minimize batch effects, samples were stained and sorted in pairs, one healthy donor with one patient per experiment. This TCR was sampled from a woman in her thirties or forties with type 1 diabetes. The sample was naive CD4+ T cells from blood. What this sample's cell subset or site label stands for: true naive CD4+ T cells. Here the chain combines TRBV15 and TRBJ1-1; the junction holds 7 bases that match TRBD1. Here is the DNA: TGTGCCACCAGCAGAGGGAAGGGGGCGGAGGGCGCTGAAGCTTTCTTT. Its translation is CATSRGKGAEGAEAFF.